This T cell receptor beta chain was identified during a study of cytomegalovirus exposure and HLA in healthy donors. Points from the study as a whole: A missense variant in DCLRE1C was later tied to TCR beta V- and J-gene trimming. In a later analysis, specific HLA alleles were associated with 15,000 to 20,000 TCR beta sequences at a 0.05 false discovery rate.

As for this clone: The target antigen is unknown.

PCR primers comprised 60 Vbeta and 13 Jbeta primers. Profiling relied on immunoSEQ multiplex PCR, and the TCRdb table lists in-frame clones only, not all of them. The table includes 90,000 or so clones, 75% to 80% detected once. Trimming removed 2 bases from V and 4 bases from J; junction bases left unmatched: 12. Germline V gene data show CDR1 as SGHVS and CDR2 as FNYEAQ. CDR3 length equals 18 residues. J is TRBJ1-1 and V is TRBV7-6; the match to TRBD1 covers 11 bases. The sequence was obtained from a female donor in good health and CMV-seronegative. Sequenced material: PBMCs. CDR3 sequence: CASSLSLPTGQGGTEAFF. DNA of the CDR3: TGTGCCAGCAGCTTATCGTTACCAACGGGACAGGGGGGCACTGAAGCTTTCTTT.